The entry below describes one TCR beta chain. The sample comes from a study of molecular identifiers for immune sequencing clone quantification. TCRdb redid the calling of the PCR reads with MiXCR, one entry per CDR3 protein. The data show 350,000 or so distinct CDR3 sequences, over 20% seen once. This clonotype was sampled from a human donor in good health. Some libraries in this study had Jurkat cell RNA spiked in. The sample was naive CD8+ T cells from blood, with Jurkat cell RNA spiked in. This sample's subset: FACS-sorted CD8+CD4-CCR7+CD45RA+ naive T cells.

The CDR3 reads CASSEVRQTSSDTQYF. For the CDR3, the DNA is TGTGCCAGCAGTGAAGTGAGACAGACTAGCTCAGATACGCAGTATTTT. The chain has TRBV2 and TRBJ2-3; 7 bases fit TRBD2. Trimming cost V 1 base and J 4 bases; bases outside gene matches: 8. The V gene's germline CDR1 is SNHLY and CDR2 FYNNEI. CDR3 size: 16 residues. The variable domain in full, completed from reference TRBV2 and TRBJ2-3, reads EPEVTQTPSHQVTQMGQEVILRCVPISNHLYFYWYRQILGQKVEFLVSFYNNEISEKSEIFDDQFSVERPDGSNFTLKIRSTKLEDSAMYFCASSEVRQTSSDTQYFGPGTRLTVL.